Listed here are 10 T cell receptor beta chains from one sample, sequenced in a study of OX40 agonist ivuxolimab in advanced cancers. Only in-frame clones appear in the TCRdb table, and some are missing; sequencing was by immunoSEQ multiplex PCR. The table records about 71,000 clones, around nine tenths of them present only once. The input for sequencing was CD4+ or CD8+ T cells sorted from blood, taken in a trial of the OX40 agonist ivuxolimab. Source of these receptors: an adult with an advanced solid tumor such as melanoma, head and neck, liver or kidney cancer.

CDR3 coding DNA: TGCGCCAGCAGCTGGGGACTAGCGGGGGGTCCAGATACGCAGTATTTT. Translating gives CASSWGLAGGPDTQYF. The chain is built from TRBV5-1 and TRBJ2-3; 15 nucleotides line up with TRBD2. This CDR3 region has 16 residues. CDR1 is SGHRS, CDR2 YFSETQ, per germline. Trimming removed 3 bases from V and 4 bases from J; junction bases left unmatched: 3.

The chain employs TRBV4-1 and TRBJ2-3, with 7 bases fitting TRBD2. The V gene end was trimmed by 1 base and the J gene end by 2 bases; junction bases not matched to a gene: 18. The CDR3 sequence is 20 residues long. Germline CDR1 reads MGHRA; CDR2 reads YSYEKL. The CDR3 region has the DNA TGCGCCAGCAGCCAAGCTTCGGGTGGCGGGAGACGGGGATTCACAGATACGCAGTATTTT. Protein: CASSQASGGGRRGFTDTQYF.

This clone was recorded only once. The chain recombines TRBV29-1 with TRBJ2-1, with a weak D call TRBD2 (6 bases). Looked up from germline, CDR1 is SQVTM and CDR2 is ANQGSEA. This CDR3 has 13 residues. Between the trimmed V and J ends, which lost 6 bases and 4 bases, there was a span of 13 bases. CDR3 sequence reads: CSVRGRFYNEQFF. CDR3 DNA sequence: TGCAGCGTGAGAGGGAGGTTTTACAATGAGCAGTTCTTC.

The V gene is TRBV18, the J gene TRBJ2-3, with D tentatively TRBD2 (6 bases). The CDR3 covers 14 residues. Germline V CDR1 and CDR2: KGHSH, LQKENI. Trimming stripped 2 bases from V and 5 bases from J, with 11 bases between. The CDR3 bases are TGTGCCAGCTCACCATTGGGACTGGAAGATACGCAGTATTTT. It specifies CASSPLGLEDTQYF.

This clone was detected a few times. The rearrangement uses TRBV7-2 and TRBJ1-3; the D gene is possibly TRBD1 (5 bases). Trimming took off 5 bases at V and 0 bases at J, with 14 bases between the two ends. Per the germline V gene, CDR1 is SGHTA and CDR2 is FQGNSA. The CDR3 has 16 residues. In DNA, the CDR3 is TGTGCCAGCAGCCCGAGGTCAGGGCCCTCTGGAAACACCATATATTTT. Translation gives CASSPRSGPSGNTIYF.

CDR3 amino acids: CASSLGWTGLRRNTEAFF. The CDR3 nucleotides are TGTGCCAGCAGCCTCGGATGGACAGGTCTTCGTAGGAACACTGAAGCTTTCTTT. The rearrangement uses TRBV7-9 and TRBJ1-1; TRBD1 agrees at 7 bases. Germline assignment: CDR1 SEHNR and CDR2 FQNEAQ (reference sequence). The junction had 16 bases not matched to a gene; V was cut back by 5 bases and J by 1 base. The CDR3 consists of 18 residues.

The rearrangement links TRBV10-3 to TRBJ1-1; a weak D match, TRBD1 (5 bases). V was shortened by 0 bases and J by 4 bases, with 12 bases between the two germline ends. Germline V gene data show CDR1 as ENHRY and CDR2 as SYGVKD. This CDR3 is built from 15 residues. This chain's CDR3 is CAISESGGEITEAFF. The CDR3 DNA sequence: TGTGCCATCAGTGAGTCGGGGGGGGAGATCACTGAAGCTTTCTTT.

A word on this clone: The sample has other DNA sequences that encode this CDR3 too. The V and J genes are TRBV19 and TRBJ1-2; the match to TRBD1 covers 10 bases. Trimming cost V 4 bases and J 6 bases; bases outside gene matches: 2. The V gene's germline CDR1 is LNHDA and CDR2 SQIVND (reference sequence). This CDR3 comprises 13 residues. CDR3 sequence reads: CASSTTGGDGYTF. The CDR3 DNA follows: TGTGCCAGTAGTACGACAGGGGGCGATGGCTACACCTTC.

The chain couples TRBV7-8 to TRBJ1-1; maybe TRBD1 (5 bases). CDR1 and CDR2 (germline): SGHVS, FQNEAQ. Trimming removed 4 bases at V and 5 bases at J, with 26 bases between. This CDR3 comprises 18 residues. This CDR3 reads CASSSRRVTAGLWTEAFF. CDR3 in DNA: TGTGCCAGCAGCTCCCGAAGGGTGACAGCGGGTCTCTGGACTGAAGCTTTCTTT.

The chain joins TRBV11-3 to TRBJ2-3; D unclear. Between the trimmed V and J ends, which lost 8 bases and 4 bases, there was a span of 10 bases. CDR3 length: 12 amino acids. The germline V gene has CDR1 SGHNT and CDR2 YENEEA. This chain's CDR3 is CASGFNADTQYF. The CDR3 bases are TGTGCCAGCGGTTTCAATGCAGATACGCAGTATTTT.